Shown below are 17 T cell receptor beta chains from a single sample sequenced in a study of blood T cell repertoires in COVID-19. TCRdb keeps only in-frame clones here, not all; method: immunoSEQ multiplex PCR. This table has about 88,000 clones, approximately 90% appearing once. The sample was peripheral blood. All receptors derive from a male donor with acute or convalescent COVID-19.

The genes are TRBV5-5 and TRBJ2-1, with D perhaps TRBD2 (6 bases). Trimming took off 2 bases at V and 5 bases at J, with 11 bases between the two ends. This CDR3 contains 14 residues. In germline, CDR1 is SGHKS, CDR2 YYEKEE (reference sequence). The CDR3 is CASSFFAGNNEQFF. For the CDR3, the DNA is TGTGCCAGCAGCTTTTTTGCGGGGAACAATGAGCAGTTCTTC.

The chain employs TRBV10-2 and TRBJ2-2; D perhaps matches TRBD1 (5 bases). Trimming left V 4 bases short and J 3 bases short, with 12 bases between. The CDR3 length is 15 residues. Per germline, CDR1 WSHSY and CDR2 SAAADI. CDR3 residues: CASSGPQGDTGELFF. The DNA of the CDR3 is TGCGCCAGCAGTGGCCCCCAAGGGGACACCGGGGAGCTGTTTTTT.

V gene TRBV29-1 combines with J gene TRBJ2-3; D is possibly TRBD2 (5 bases). This CDR3 is 10 amino acids long. Trimming removed 3 bases at V and 10 bases at J, with 8 bases between. Per the germline V gene, CDR1 is SQVTM and CDR2 is ANQGSEA. The CDR3 sequence: CSVDSSPQYF. The CDR3 coding sequence is TGCAGCGTTGATTCTAGCCCGCAGTATTTT.

The gene calls are TRBV6-4 and TRBJ1-1, with a possible D match to TRBD1 (6 bases). CDR3 length: 18 amino acids. The germline CDR1 and CDR2 sequences are MRHNA and SNTAGT. V was shortened by 0 bases and J by 3 bases, with 20 bases between the two germline ends. The chain's CDR3 is CASSDSVSSDSSYTEAFF. As DNA, the CDR3 is TGTGCCAGCAGTGACTCTGTCTCCTCGGACAGCTCCTACACTGAAGCTTTCTTT.

The rearrangement joins TRBV12-3 or TRBV12-4 to TRBJ2-6, with unresolved D. The CDR3 length is 13 residues. Trimming left V 8 bases short and J 1 base short, with 6 bases between. This CDR3 is CASCVSGANVLTF. CDR3 nucleotide sequence: TGTGCCAGCTGCGTTTCTGGGGCCAACGTCCTGACTTTC.

The CDR3 DNA sequence: TGTGCCAGCAGTTTATCGCCGTCTAGCGCGGTCTACGAGCAGTACTTC. Protein sequence: CASSLSPSSAVYEQYF. This chain joins TRBV27 and TRBJ2-7; D is possibly TRBD2 (6 bases). This CDR3 has 16 residues. Between the trimmed V and J ends, which lost 0 bases and 3 bases, there was a span of 15 bases. In germline, CDR1 is MNHEY, CDR2 SMNVEV (reference sequence).

The CDR3 coding sequence is TGCAGCGTTGGGGGGCATGGGGCCAACGTCCTGACTTTC. Protein sequence: CSVGGHGANVLTF. The J gene is TRBJ2-6, the V gene TRBV29-1; maybe TRBD1 (6 bases). The length of the CDR3 is 13 residues. Per the germline V gene, CDR1 is SQVTM and CDR2 is ANQGSEA. The V end was cut by 4 bases, the J end by 3 bases, with 7 bases between.

J is TRBJ2-5 and V is TRBV19, with 9 bases lining up with TRBD2. CDR1 is LNHDA and CDR2 is SQIVND in the germline V gene (reference sequence). CDR3 length: 14 residues. J lost 2 bases, V lost 4 bases, and 2 bases had no gene match. In DNA, the CDR3 is TGTGCCAGTAGTAGACTAGCGGCTCAAGAGACCCAGTACTTC. Protein product: CASSRLAAQETQYF.

The CDR3 DNA is TGTGCCAGCAGTTACCAGGGGTCCTTCGGGAATTCACCCCTCCACTTT. Translation: CASSYQGSFGNSPLHF. The J gene is TRBJ1-6, the V gene TRBV6-2 or TRBV6-3; D is possibly TRBD1 (6 bases). The V end lost 2 bases, the J end lost 7 bases, and 15 bases lay between the germline ends. Germline V lookup: CDR1 MNHEY, CDR2 SVGEGT. CDR3 length: 16 residues.

The chain couples TRBV5-1 to TRBJ2-3; 9 bases map to TRBD1. The germline V gene has CDR1 SGHRS and CDR2 YFSETQ. The CDR3 is 15 residues long. Trimming cost V 3 bases and J 4 bases; bases outside gene matches: 6. In DNA form, the CDR3 reads TGCGCCAGCAGCTCCCAACAGGGGGCTGCAGATACGCAGTATTTT. This sequence encodes CASSSQQGAADTQYF.

The sample holds a few counts of this clone. The rearrangement joins TRBV12-3 or TRBV12-4 to TRBJ1-6; 10 nucleotides line up with TRBD1. V shed 6 bases and J 8 bases; nucleotides not matched to a gene: 1. This CDR3 spans 13 amino acids. CDR3 DNA sequence: TGTGCCAGCAGAGGACAGGGGGATTCACCCCTCCACTTT. Its protein product is CASRGQGDSPLHF.

This rearrangement joins TRBV2 to TRBJ2-7; weak D call: TRBD2 (6 bases). Per germline, CDR1 SNHLY and CDR2 FYNNEI. The CDR3 has 15 residues. V gave up 3 bases and J gave up 0 bases, with 12 bases separating them. CDR3 in DNA: TGTGCCAGCAGTGATAAGCGGGCTAGCTCCTACGAGCAGTACTTC. This codes for CASSDKRASSYEQYF.

The chain couples TRBV29-1 to TRBJ2-7; 7 nucleotides line up with TRBD1. CDR1 is SQVTM and CDR2 is ANQGSEA in the germline V gene. V shed 6 bases, J shed 5 bases, and the junction held 10 bases outside the gene matches. The CDR3 contains 13 residues. Here the CDR3 reads CSVAGQERNEQYF. DNA for the CDR3: TGCAGCGTCGCTGGACAGGAGAGAAACGAGCAGTACTTC.

This clone came up a few times. The chain carries TRBV6-2 or TRBV6-3 and TRBJ2-2; 10 bases fit TRBD2. The germline V gene has CDR1 MNHEY and CDR2 SVGEGT. The J segment lost 4 bases and the V segment lost 5 bases, leaving 4 bases of the junction unmatched. The CDR3 has 15 amino acids. Here the CDR3 DNA reads TGTGCCAGCAGTAGCGGGGGGGCCGGCACCGGGGAGCTGTTTTTT. As protein: CASSSGGAGTGELFF.

The chain links TRBV6-4 to TRBJ1-2, with 7 bases aligning to TRBD1. This CDR3 has 12 amino acids. The V gene end was trimmed by 0 bases and the J gene end by 8 bases; junction bases not matched to a gene: 0. Germline CDR1 MRHNA, CDR2 SNTAGT. DNA for the CDR3: TGTGCCAGCAGTGACTCGGGACAGGGCTACACCTTC. It codes for CASSDSGQGYTF.

The chain carries TRBV5-4 and TRBJ2-4, with TRBD2 identical over 16 bases. This CDR3 is built from 19 residues. Germline V lookup: CDR1 SGHNT, CDR2 YYREEE (reference sequence). The ends lost 3 bases at V and 1 base at J; junction bases unmatched: 7. CDR3 protein: CASSSGTSGGAGAKNIQYF. CDR3 DNA sequence: TGTGCCAGCAGCTCCGGGACTAGCGGGGGGGCCGGTGCCAAAAACATTCAGTACTTC.

The chain recombines TRBV19 with TRBJ1-5; TRBD1 might be the D (6 bases). Germline V gives CDR1 LNHDA, CDR2 SQIVND (reference sequence). The V and J ends lost 1 base and 5 bases respectively, with 9 bases between them. This CDR3 region has 14 residues. In DNA, the CDR3 is TGTGCCAGTAGTATAGGCAGGGGAGATCAGCCCCAGCATTTT. Its protein product is CASSIGRGDQPQHF.